These 19 T cell receptor beta chains came from one sample sequenced in a study of cytomegalovirus exposure and HLA in healthy donors. The PCR made use of 60 Vbeta and 13 Jbeta primers. Measured with immunoSEQ multiplex PCR; TCRdb has only the in-frame clones, and not every one. The data hold 150,000 or so clones, with approximately 84% observed a single time. The sequenced sample consisted of PBMCs. The receptors stem from a woman aged 40 to 50 in good health and CMV-seronegative.

The rearrangement joins TRBV19 to TRBJ2-7, with D maybe TRBD2 (6 bases). Germline CDR1 and CDR2: LNHDA and SQIVND (reference sequence). V lost 1 base, J lost 4 bases, and 17 bases lay in between. The CDR3 has 16 amino acids. The chain's CDR3 is CASSIAKGRRGYEQYF. As DNA, the CDR3 is TGTGCCAGTAGTATAGCGAAGGGACGGAGGGGATACGAGCAGTACTTC.

Only one count was recorded for this clone. The chain links TRBV4-3 to TRBJ2-1, with 14 bases aligning to TRBD2. The CDR3 totals 20 residues. The junction had 13 bases not matched to a gene; V was cut back by 3 bases and J by 3 bases. Germline-derived CDR1 and CDR2 are LGHNA and YSLEER. This CDR3 reads CASSHLRLAGGSPFYNEQFF. CDR3 bases: TGCGCCAGCAGCCACCTCCGACTAGCGGGAGGGAGCCCGTTCTACAATGAGCAGTTCTTC.

V usage is TRBV7-2 and J usage is TRBJ1-2; TRBD1 is a possible D gene (6 bases). This CDR3 is 14 amino acids long. CDR1 is SGHTA, CDR2 FQGNSA, per germline. The V and J ends lost 0 bases and 6 bases respectively, with 11 bases between them. The CDR3 DNA reads as TGTGCCAGCAGCTTAGCGTGGGACAAAGATGGCTACACCTTC. The encoded protein is CASSLAWDKDGYTF.

The rearrangement uses TRBV5-1 and TRBJ1-1; D ambiguous. The ends were cut back, 3 bases at V and 4 bases at J, with 13 bases in the middle. There are 14 residues in the CDR3. CDR1 is SGHRS, CDR2 YFSETQ, per germline. CDR3 protein: CASSSLPSGTEAFF. The CDR3 DNA reads TGCGCCAGCAGCTCACTCCCCTCAGGCACTGAAGCTTTCTTT. The entire variable domain, with the rest obtained from reference TRBV5-1 and TRBJ1-1, is as follows: KAGVTQTPRYLIKTRGQQVTLSCSPISGHRSVSWYQQTPGQGLQFLFEYFSETQRNKGNFPGRFSGRQFSNSRSEMNVSTLELGDSALYLCASSSLPSGTEAFFGQGTRLTVV.

The V gene is TRBV28, the J gene TRBJ2-2, with D perhaps TRBD2 (6 bases). The germline V gene encodes CDR1 MDHEN and CDR2 SYDVKM. Trimming took 5 bases from V and 8 from J, leaving 24 bases between them. CDR3 length: 17 residues. The DNA for the CDR3 is TGTGCCAGCAGTCCTAACCGGGACTTCGGAGTGAGGGGGGAGCTGTTTTTT. It yields the protein CASSPNRDFGVRGELFF.

Concerning this clone: An end of the junction differs from the germline gene, which may be a read error. The V and J genes are TRBV28 and TRBJ2-7; 12 bases map to TRBD1. The CDR3 totals 14 residues. The germline gives CDR1 MDHEN, CDR2 SYDVKM. Here the CDR3 reads CASSSAGQGAYTNF. The CDR3 DNA reads as TGTGCCAGCAGTTCCGCGGGACAGGGGGCCTACACGAACTTC.

This clone was counted between two and nine times. The V and J genes are TRBV28 and TRBJ2-7; 13 positions match TRBD2. The CDR3 contains 14 residues. Germline CDR1 reads MDHEN; CDR2 reads SYDVKM. Trimming took 5 bases from V and 3 from J; bases not matched to a gene: 1. The DNA for the CDR3 is TGTGCCAGCAGTCGACTAGCGGGAGGCTACGAGCAGTACTTC. Protein sequence: CASSRLAGGYEQYF.

A single count supports this clone. The V call is TRBV6-5, the J call TRBJ2-2, with a tentative D call TRBD1 (6 bases). This CDR3 contains 15 residues. Trimming removed 2 bases at V and 1 base at J, with 8 bases between. Germline CDR1 is MNHEY and CDR2 is SVGAGI. The CDR3 region has the DNA TGTGCCAGCAGTTACGAAGGGGGGAACACCGGGGAGCTGTTTTTT. Translation: CASSYEGGNTGELFF.

The V call is TRBV19, the J call TRBJ1-2, with 8 bases matching TRBD1. The CDR3 totals 17 residues. Germline lookup yields CDR1 LNHDA and CDR2 SQIVND (reference sequence). The V segment lost 0 bases and the J segment 2 bases; nucleotides outside the gene matches: 8. DNA of the CDR3: TGTGCCAGTAGTATAGATCATGGACAGGGCAGGAACTATGGCTACACCTTC. Translation gives CASSIDHGQGRNYGYTF.

CDR3 residues: CASSPLAGGPFDEQFF. CDR3 DNA sequence: TGTGCCAGCTCACCGTTAGCGGGAGGGCCTTTCGATGAGCAGTTCTTC. The chain combines TRBV18 with TRBJ2-1, with TRBD2 identical over 11 bases. J was trimmed by 8 bases and V by 3 bases; bases with no gene match: 9. Germline V gene sequence: CDR1 KGHSH, CDR2 LQKENI. The CDR3 has 16 residues.

The rearrangement uses TRBV6-1 and TRBJ2-7; 12 bases line up with TRBD2. From germline, CDR1 is MNHNS and CDR2 SASEGT. The CDR3 runs to 19 residues. Trimming took 1 base from V and 3 from J; bases not matched to a gene: 13. DNA for the CDR3: TGTGCCAGCAGTGAAGATACCCCCGGGGGACTAGCGGGTATCTACGAGCAGTACTTC. It codes for CASSEDTPGGLAGIYEQYF.

The CDR3 region has the DNA TGCGCCAGCAGTTTTGGACAGACCTACGAGCAGTACTTC. Its protein product is CASSFGQTYEQYF. This rearrangement joins TRBV5-1 to TRBJ2-7; D is perhaps TRBD1 (6 bases). V was shortened by 5 bases and J by 2 bases, with 11 bases between the two germline ends. The CDR3 totals 13 residues. The V gene's germline CDR1 is SGHRS and CDR2 YFSETQ.

V is TRBV28 and J is TRBJ2-7; 9 bases agree with TRBD1. Germline V gives CDR1 MDHEN, CDR2 SYDVKM. CDR3 length: 15 amino acids. J was trimmed by 2 bases and V by 1 base; bases with no gene match: 3. DNA of the CDR3: TGTGCCAGCAGTTTATCCGGGACAGGGACCTACGAGCAGTACTTC. It yields the protein CASSLSGTGTYEQYF.

In its sample, this clone was seen once. The genes are TRBV4-1 and TRBJ2-1; tentative D call: TRBD2 (5 bases). V was clipped by 0 bases and J by 8 bases, with 11 bases between them. The germline CDR1 and CDR2 sequences are MGHRA and YSYEKL. CDR3 length: 14 amino acids. The CDR3 region has the DNA TGCGCCAGCAGCCAAGAAGTCCCGCGGGATGAGCAGTTCTTC. It codes for CASSQEVPRDEQFF.

The J gene is TRBJ2-5, the V gene TRBV6-5, with a weak D call TRBD2 (5 bases). The CDR3 spans 15 residues. Germline V gene lookup returns CDR1 MNHEY and CDR2 SVGAGI. The V and J ends lost 2 bases and 3 bases respectively, with 13 bases between them. As DNA, the CDR3 is TGTGCCAGCAGTTACGGGAGAGGGCGGGAAGAGACCCAGTACTTC. It codes for CASSYGRGREETQYF.

The chain joins TRBV6-1 to TRBJ1-3; D perhaps matches TRBD1 (6 bases). The V end lost 5 bases, the J end lost 4 bases, and 15 bases lay between the germline ends. The CDR3 is 15 residues long. Germline lookup yields CDR1 MNHNS and CDR2 SASEGT. The CDR3 loop reads CASSTTGNRGNTIYF. The CDR3 bases are TGTGCCAGCAGTACTACAGGGAACCGAGGAAACACCATATATTTT.

J is TRBJ2-3 and V is TRBV28; D is possibly TRBD2 (5 bases). CDR1 is MDHEN and CDR2 is SYDVKM in the germline V gene. This CDR3 spans 14 amino acids. Trimming took 6 bases from V and 0 from J, leaving 10 bases between them. CDR3 sequence (DNA): TGTGCCAGCAGCCGGACTTGGAGCACAGATACGCAGTATTTT. Its protein product is CASSRTWSTDTQYF.

J is TRBJ2-3 and V is TRBV7-2; D remains ambiguous. Per germline, CDR1 SGHTA and CDR2 FQGNSA. This CDR3 has 15 residues. The V end was cut by 2 bases, the J end by 1 base, with 10 bases between. In DNA form, the CDR3 reads TGTGCCAGCAGCTTACGGTGGAGCCGCACAGATACGCAGTATTTT. Protein: CASSLRWSRTDTQYF.

The chain combines TRBV11-2 with TRBJ1-1, with D perhaps matching TRBD1 (6 bases). V lost 2 bases to trimming and J lost 1 base, with 14 bases between them. There are 16 residues in the CDR3. Germline lookup yields CDR1 SGHAT and CDR2 FQNNGV. CDR3 loop: CASSLSFGGANTEAFF. DNA for the CDR3: TGTGCCAGCAGCTTATCATTTGGGGGCGCGAACACTGAAGCTTTCTTT.